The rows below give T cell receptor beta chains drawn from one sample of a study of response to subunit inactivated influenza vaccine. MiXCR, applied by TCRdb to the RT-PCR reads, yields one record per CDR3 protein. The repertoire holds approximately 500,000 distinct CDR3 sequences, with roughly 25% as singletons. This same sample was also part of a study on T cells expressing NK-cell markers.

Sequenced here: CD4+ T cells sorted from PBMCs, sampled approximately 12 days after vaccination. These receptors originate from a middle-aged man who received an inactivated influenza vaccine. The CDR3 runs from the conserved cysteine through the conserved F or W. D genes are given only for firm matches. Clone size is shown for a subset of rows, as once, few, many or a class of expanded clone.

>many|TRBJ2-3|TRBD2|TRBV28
TGTGCCAGCAGTTTATCGGGACTAGCGGGGGTTTCGTTCACAGATACGCAGTATTTT
CASSLSGLAGVSFTDTQYF
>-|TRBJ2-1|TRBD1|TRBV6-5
TGTGCCAGCAGTTATGCCCAGGTGAGGACAGGGACCAATGAGCAGTTCTTC
CASSYAQVRTGTNEQFF
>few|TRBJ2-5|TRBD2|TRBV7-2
TGTGCCAGCAGCTTTCTGAGGACTAGCGGGGGGAAAGAGACCCAGTACTTC
CASSFLRTSGGKETQYF
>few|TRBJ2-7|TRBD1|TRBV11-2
TGTGCCAGCAGCCTCTCCCGAGGACAGGGGACATCCTACGAGCAGTACTTC
CASSLSRGQGTSYEQYF
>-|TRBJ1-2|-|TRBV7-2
TGTGCCAGCAGCTCTGCGGCAGGCTATGGCTACACCTTC
CASSSAAGYGYTF
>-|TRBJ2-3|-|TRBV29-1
TGCAGCGTTGTTTTTGTGAAAGATACGCAGTATTTT
CSVVFVKDTQYF
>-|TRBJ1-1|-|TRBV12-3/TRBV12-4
TGTGCCAGCAGTTTAGCCCGGCCCGGAGCTTTCTTT
CASSLARPGAFF
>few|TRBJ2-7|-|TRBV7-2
TGTGCCAGCAGCTTAGCGGGACAAAGCTACGAGCAGTACTTC
CASSLAGQSYEQYF
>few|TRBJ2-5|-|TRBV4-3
TGCGCCAGCAGTACTATTGTGCAGGCTCGAGAGACCCAGTACTTC
CASSTIVQARETQYF
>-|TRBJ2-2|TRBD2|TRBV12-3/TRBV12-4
TGTGCCAGCAGTTTTGGGCTAGCGGGGGGGCAAGGCCGGGAGCTGTTTTTT
CASSFGLAGGQGRELFF
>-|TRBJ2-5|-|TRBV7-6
TGTGCCAGCAGCAGATGGGGGTCACTTCAAGAGACCCAGTACTTC
CASSRWGSLQETQYF
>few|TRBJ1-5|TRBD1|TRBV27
TGTGCCAGCAGTTGGGCAGGGGGAAATCAGCCCCAGCATTTT
CASSWAGGNQPQHF
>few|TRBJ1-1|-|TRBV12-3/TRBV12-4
TGTGCCAGCAGGCCGGGCCTCGAAAGAAACACTGAAGCTTTCTTT
CASRPGLERNTEAFF
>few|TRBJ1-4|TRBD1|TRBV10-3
TGTGCCATCAGTGAGTCTGGGACAGGGAACTATGAAAAACTGTTTTTT
CAISESGTGNYEKLFF
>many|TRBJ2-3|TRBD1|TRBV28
TGTGCCAGCTCATACAGGGGATCCACAGATACGCAGTATTTT
CASSYRGSTDTQYF
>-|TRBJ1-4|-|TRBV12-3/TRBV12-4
TGTGCCAGCAGTGACACAGAGGGTCCCAATGAAAAACTGTTTTTT
CASSDTEGPNEKLFF
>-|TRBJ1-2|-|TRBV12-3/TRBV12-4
TGTGCCAGCAGTTCCTCCCCAGGGAGGGGGAACTATGGCTACACCTTC
CASSSSPGRGNYGYTF
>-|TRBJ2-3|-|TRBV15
TGTGCCACCAGCAGATCCCTCGGGCCTAGCACAGATACGCAGTATTTT
CATSRSLGPSTDTQYF
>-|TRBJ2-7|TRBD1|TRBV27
TGTGCCAGCAGTTTAAAGCCCCCCCGACAGGGGGCCCACTACGAGCAGTACTTC
CASSLKPPRQGAHYEQYF
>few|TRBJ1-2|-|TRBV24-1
TGTGCCACCAGTGATGCTACCGACAGGCAGAACTATGGCTACACCTTC
CATSDATDRQNYGYTF
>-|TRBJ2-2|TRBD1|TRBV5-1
TGCGCCAGCTACCCAGGGGGTCAACTGAACACCGGGGAGCTGTTTTTT
CASYPGGQLNTGELFF
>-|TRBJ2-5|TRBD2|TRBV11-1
TGTGCCAGCAGCATTTGGGCGGGGGAAGAGACCCAGTACTTC
CASSIWAGEETQYF
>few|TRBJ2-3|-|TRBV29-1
TGCAGCGGTCAACCGGGACAACTAGTCCAGTATTTT
CSGQPGQLVQYF
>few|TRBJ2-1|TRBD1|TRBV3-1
TGTGCCAGCAGTTGGACAGGGAACAATGAGCAGTTCTTC
CASSWTGNNEQFF
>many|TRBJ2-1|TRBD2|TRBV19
TGTGCCAGTAGAACCGGACTAGCGGGAAATGAGCAGTTCTTC
CASRTGLAGNEQFF
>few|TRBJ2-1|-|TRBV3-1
TGTGCCAGCAGCCAAGCAGGTCAGAGCTCCTACAATGAGCAGTTCTTC
CASSQAGQSSYNEQFF
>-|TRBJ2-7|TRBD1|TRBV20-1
TGCAGTGCTGGGGACAGGCTAGGCTACGAGCAGTACTTC
CSAGDRLGYEQYF
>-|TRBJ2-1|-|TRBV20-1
TGCAGTGCAAAGACAGGTTATTACAATGAGCAGTTCTTC
CSAKTGYYNEQFF
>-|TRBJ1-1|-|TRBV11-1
TGTGCCAGCAGCAGGGAGGCAATGAACACTGAAGCTTTCTTT
CASSREAMNTEAFF
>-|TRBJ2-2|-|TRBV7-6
TGTGCCAGCAGCTTAAGTTTTCGGACAGGGACTAGGGGTAACACCGGGGAGCTGTTTTTT
CASSLSFRTGTRGNTGELFF
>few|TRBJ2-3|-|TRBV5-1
TGCGCCAGCAGCTTGGTTGGGGTCTCAGATACGCAGTATTTT
CASSLVGVSDTQYF
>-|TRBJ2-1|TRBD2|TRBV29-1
TGCAGCGCCGGGGGGTACATCCACAATGAGCAGTTCTTC
CSAGGYIHNEQFF
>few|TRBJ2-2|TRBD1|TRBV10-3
TGTGCCGCGGGACAGGGGTTCACCGGGGAGCTGTTTTTT
CAAGQGFTGELFF
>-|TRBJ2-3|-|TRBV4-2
TGTGCCAGCAGCCAACCCCTCAGGGGTCCGCGCACAGATACGCAGTATTTT
CASSQPLRGPRTDTQYF
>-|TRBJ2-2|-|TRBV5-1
TGCGCCAGCAGAGGATCTGGGACGGTGAACACCGGGGAGCTGTTTTTT
CASRGSGTVNTGELFF
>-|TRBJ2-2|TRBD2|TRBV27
TGTGCCAGCAGTCTATCGGGGACTAGCGGCACCGGGGAGCTGTTTTTT
CASSLSGTSGTGELFF
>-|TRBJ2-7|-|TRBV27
TGTGCCAGCAGTTCCGCTTACCACGAGCAGTACTTC
CASSSAYHEQYF
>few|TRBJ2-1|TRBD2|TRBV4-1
TGCGCCAGCAGCCAAGGGTTCAAGCGGGGGGCTTCGTACAATGAGCAGTTCTTC
CASSQGFKRGASYNEQFF
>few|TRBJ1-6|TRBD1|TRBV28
TGTGCCAGCAGTAGTGACAGGGTCAGAAGTTCACCCCTCCACTTT
CASSSDRVRSSPLHF